The 20 T cell receptor beta chains given below trace back to one sample, sequenced in a study of early T cells in non-severe SARS-CoV-2 infection. TCRdb ran MiXCR on the 5' RACE reads and lists one entry per CDR3 protein. The sample has about 98,000 distinct CDR3 sequences; 11% are singletons. Sequencing was performed on whole blood. These receptors originate from an adult who was a healthcare worker with PCR-confirmed SARS-CoV-2 infection or an uninfected control (not recorded which).

The CDR3 sequence: CASSLRTSGYNEQFF. In nucleotides, the CDR3 is TGTGCCAGCAGCTTGAGGACTAGCGGCTACAATGAGCAGTTCTTC. This chain connects TRBV7-2 to TRBJ2-1, with 10 nucleotides matching TRBD2. In germline, CDR1 is SGHTA, CDR2 FQGNSA. J lost 3 bases, V lost 3 bases, and 2 bases had no gene match. CDR3 size: 15 residues.

This clonotype occurred many times. The chain has TRBV12-3 or TRBV12-4 and TRBJ2-2; D is uncertain. The V gene lost 8 bases and the J gene lost 7 bases, with 14 bases spanning the gap. The CDR3 contains 13 residues. CDR3: CASSGDPGGELFF. The CDR3 DNA follows: TGTGCCAGCTCAGGAGACCCGGGCGGGGAGCTGTTTTTT.

The chain joins TRBV3-1 to TRBJ2-1; either TRBD1 or TRBD2 may supply D (6 bases each). From germline, CDR1 is LGHDT and CDR2 YNNKEL (reference sequence). Trimming removed 2 bases at V and 8 bases at J, with 16 bases between. The CDR3 is made up of 15 amino acids. DNA of the CDR3: TGTGCCAGCAGCCAACGCGGGACAATTTTCGATGAGCAGTTCTTC. Protein product: CASSQRGTIFDEQFF.

This clonotype was counted only a few times. The rearrangement links TRBV10-3 to TRBJ1-2; 9 bases agree with TRBD1. The CDR3 runs 16 residues. Germline V gene data show CDR1 as ENHRY and CDR2 as SYGVKD. J was trimmed by 5 bases and V by 2 bases; bases with no gene match: 9. This CDR3 reads CAISEDRTGVSYGYTF. The CDR3 nucleotides read TGTGCCATCAGTGAGGATCGGACAGGGGTATCATATGGCTACACCTTC.

This clonotype has just a few counts. The J gene is TRBJ2-1, the V gene TRBV5-1, with 9 bases matching TRBD1. The trim removed 4 bases at V and 0 bases at J, leaving 2 bases unmatched. Germline V gene lookup returns CDR1 SGHRS and CDR2 YFSETQ. The CDR3 sequence is 15 residues long. The DNA of the CDR3 is TGCGCCAGCAGCGAGACAGGGGGCTCCTACAATGAGCAGTTCTTC. Translation gives CASSETGGSYNEQFF.

There are many counts of this clonotype. The chain carries TRBV5-5 and TRBJ1-5, with D hard to call. V lost 4 bases, J lost 0 bases, and 14 bases lay in between. Germline CDR1 is SGHKS and CDR2 is YYEKEE (reference sequence). The CDR3 has 16 residues. CDR3 in amino acids: CASSPLPVASNQPQHF. CDR3 coding DNA: TGTGCCAGCAGCCCTCTCCCCGTAGCTAGCAATCAGCCCCAGCATTTT.

This CDR3 is CASGPDWELYNEQFF. The CDR3, as DNA: TGTGCTAGTGGACCAGACTGGGAACTCTACAATGAGCAGTTCTTC. This sequence joins TRBV12-5 and TRBJ2-1; D is ambiguous. V was clipped by 6 bases and J by 3 bases, with 15 bases between them. The CDR3 totals 15 residues. Germline lookup yields CDR1 LGHNT and CDR2 FRNRAP. The full variable domain, with the rest looked up from reference TRBV12-5 and TRBJ2-1, is DARVTQTPRHKVTEMGQEVTMRCQPILGHNTVFWYRQTMMQGLELLAYFRNRAPLDDSGMPKDRFSAEMPDATLATLKIQPSEPRDSAVYFCASGPDWELYNEQFFGPGTRLTVL.

This clonotype was observed many times. This chain uses TRBV27 with TRBJ1-5; TRBD1 is a possible D gene (5 bases). The V gene's germline CDR1 is MNHEY and CDR2 SMNVEV (reference sequence). The germline V and J ends were trimmed by 5 bases and 6 bases, with 14 bases remaining between them. The CDR3 loop spans 14 amino acids. In DNA, the CDR3 is TGTGCCAGCAGTAGGGCAGGGATGGTTCAGCCCCAGCATTTT. It codes for CASSRAGMVQPQHF.

The gene calls are TRBV9 and TRBJ2-5, with D possibly TRBD2 on 6 matching bases. CDR1 SGDLS and CDR2 YYNGEE come from the germline V gene. This CDR3 has 15 residues. V was shortened by 3 bases and J by 7 bases, with 19 bases between the two germline ends. As DNA, the CDR3 is TGTGCCAGCAGCGATCCAGGGACTTTGGGGGGGACCCAGTACTTC. Residues: CASSDPGTLGGTQYF. Based on the CDR3 plus reference TRBV9 and TRBJ2-5, the full variable domain is DSGVTQTPKHLITATGQRVTLRCSPRSGDLSVYWYQQSLDQGLQFLIQYYNGEERAKGNILERFSAQQFPDLHSELNLSSLELGDSALYFCASSDPGTLGGTQYFGPGTRLLVL.

This clonotype showed up just a few times. The chain has TRBV19 and TRBJ1-1; tentative D call: TRBD1 (5 bases). With 0 bases removed from V and 6 bases from J, the gap between germline ends came to 11 bases. CDR3 length equals 14 residues. CDR1 is LNHDA, CDR2 SQIVND, per germline (reference sequence). This chain's CDR3 is CASSIDLEGPEAFF. CDR3 sequence (DNA): TGTGCCAGTAGTATAGATCTCGAGGGGCCTGAAGCTTTCTTT.

The table lists this clonotype with a few counts. V usage is TRBV4-2 and J usage is TRBJ1-4, with D possibly being TRBD1 (5 bases). The CDR3 has 15 amino acids. The germline V gene encodes CDR1 LGHNA and CDR2 YNFKEQ. V was clipped by 0 bases and J by 8 bases, with 13 bases between them. CDR3 sequence: CASSQEPGIGEKLFF. The CDR3 coding sequence is TGTGCCAGCAGCCAAGAACCAGGGATCGGAGAAAAACTGTTTTTT.

This clonotype was detected a few times. The rearrangement joins TRBV29-1 to TRBJ1-5; no clear D gene. Germline values: CDR1 SQVTM, CDR2 ANQGSEA. Trimming took 6 bases from V and 4 from J, leaving 10 bases between them. The CDR3 sequence is 12 residues long. CDR3 coding DNA: TGCAGCGTCGCCAATGGTAATCAGCCCCAGCATTTT. Its translation is CSVANGNQPQHF.

The chain combines TRBV29-1 with TRBJ1-1; no clear D gene. Germline values: CDR1 SQVTM, CDR2 ANQGSEA. The length of the CDR3 is 11 residues. Trimming shortened V by 7 bases and J by 3 bases, and 9 bases separated the two germline ends. The CDR3 is CSGTLDTEAFF. The CDR3 DNA follows: TGCAGCGGGACGCTTGACACTGAAGCTTTCTTT.

V and J are TRBV12-3 or TRBV12-4 and TRBJ1-1, with D unclear. The CDR3 is 11 amino acids. V was trimmed by 7 bases and J by 4 bases, leaving 7 bases between them. The CDR3, as DNA: TGTGCCAGCACCCCGGGCACTGAAGCTTTCTTT. Amino acid sequence: CASTPGTEAFF.

This clonotype was observed a few times. The rearrangement joins TRBV6-2 or TRBV6-3 to TRBJ1-1; tentative D call: TRBD1 (6 bases). Between the trimmed V and J ends, which lost 5 bases and 0 bases, there was a span of 28 bases. The length of the CDR3 is 20 residues. Germline V CDR1 and CDR2: MNHEY, SVGEGT. The CDR3 here is CASSLSRGYSGKEMNTEAFF. For the CDR3, the DNA is TGTGCCAGCAGTCTTTCGAGGGGGTATTCGGGGAAAGAAATGAACACTGAAGCTTTCTTT.

The chain is built from TRBV7-9 and TRBJ1-1, with unresolved D. CDR1 is SEHNR and CDR2 is FQNEAQ in the germline V gene (reference sequence). Trimming removed 4 bases from V and 7 bases from J, with 10 bases in between. The CDR3 runs 12 residues. The CDR3 sequence is CASSSISREAFF. Here the CDR3 DNA reads TGTGCCAGCAGCTCCATCAGCCGTGAAGCTTTCTTT.

V gene TRBV12-3 or TRBV12-4 combines with J gene TRBJ2-2, with a tentative D call TRBD2 (5 bases). This CDR3 contains 14 residues. The V gene lost 8 bases and the J gene lost 6 bases, with 16 bases spanning the gap. DNA of the CDR3: TGTGCCAGCTGGAGGTTGGCGTTTGCCGGGGAGCTGTTTTTT. It is translated as CASWRLAFAGELFF.

The genes are TRBV5-1 and TRBJ1-5; D gene ambiguous. Germline values: CDR1 SGHRS, CDR2 YFSETQ. The CDR3 spans 13 residues. V shed 0 bases and J shed 5 bases, with 6 bases lying between them. The CDR3 nucleotides are TGCGCCAGCAGCTTGGATCCGGATCAGCCCCAGCATTTT. It codes for CASSLDPDQPQHF. Filled out from reference TRBV5-1 and TRBJ1-5, the complete variable domain reads KAGVTQTPRYLIKTRGQQVTLSCSPISGHRSVSWYQQTPGQGLQFLFEYFSETQRNKGNFPGRFSGRQFSNSRSEMNVSTLELGDSALYLCASSLDPDQPQHFGDGTRLSIL.

The V call is TRBV29-1, the J call TRBJ2-3, with D tentatively TRBD2 (6 bases). CDR1 SQVTM and CDR2 ANQGSEA come from the germline V gene. This CDR3 has 14 residues. V was clipped by 5 bases and J by 2 bases, with 14 bases between them. This CDR3 reads CSVRILATTDTQYF. The CDR3 nucleotides are TGCAGCGTTCGAATTCTAGCGACCACAGATACGCAGTATTTT.

The chain employs TRBV15 and TRBJ1-4; D gene ambiguous. Trimming took off 4 bases at V and 8 bases at J, with 8 bases between the two ends. The CDR3 contains 12 residues. Germline lookup yields CDR1 LNHNV and CDR2 YYDKDF (reference sequence). The CDR3 DNA is TGTGCCACCAGCACAGGATCGGAAAAACTGTTTTTT. Amino acid sequence: CATSTGSEKLFF.